The 25 T cell receptor beta chains given below trace back to one sample, sequenced in a study of blood T cell repertoires in COVID-19. Profiled with immunoSEQ multiplex PCR; TCRdb holds only in-frame clones, not every one. The top ten hold 2.1% of the sample, which has a few hundred thousand clones, around 90% seen once. Sequenced material: peripheral blood. The receptors derive from an older woman with COVID-19, enrolled during active disease.

Notes on this clone: The DNA is omitted, as the CDR3 cannot be located on it reliably, and the CDR3 follows TCRdb's listing. The J gene is TRBJ2-1, the V gene TRBV4-1; TRBD2 reflects the table's D call only, with no check against the DNA. Germline lookup yields CDR1 MGHRA and CDR2 YSYEKL. The CDR3 is 18 residues long, ends included. CDR3 in amino acids: CASSQGRCASGEYNEQFF.

V gene TRBV5-4 combines with J gene TRBJ1-1; D is unclear. The CDR3 runs to 15 residues. Trimming cost V 0 bases and J 12 bases, with 21 bases left between them. Per the germline V gene, CDR1 is SGHNT and CDR2 is YYREEE (reference sequence). The CDR3 is CASSLEYGFDRSPFF. CDR3 DNA: TGTGCCAGCAGCTTGGAGTATGGCTTCGATCGATCGCCTTTCTTT.

The CDR3 nucleotides read TGTGCCAGCAGTTACTCGATTGTCACGGGGGTGATGTTGAACGAGCAGTACTTC. It translates to CASSYSIVTGVMLNEQYF. The chain recombines TRBV6-2 or TRBV6-3 with TRBJ2-7; the D gene is possibly TRBD2 (6 bases). The germline V and J ends were trimmed by 0 bases and 5 bases, with 23 bases remaining between them. CDR1 and CDR2 from the germline V gene are MNHEY and SVGEGT. CDR3 length equals 18 residues.

The V call is TRBV7-8, the J call TRBJ2-2, with 8 bases aligning to TRBD1. With 4 bases clipped from V and 11 bases from J, the junction kept 12 bases outside the gene matches. Looked up from germline, CDR1 is SGHVS and CDR2 is FQNEAQ. The CDR3 spans 15 residues. The CDR3 is CASSSTIGQGLELFF. CDR3 nucleotide sequence: TGTGCCAGCAGCTCAACGATTGGACAGGGCTTAGAGCTGTTTTTT.

The J gene is TRBJ1-4, the V gene TRBV5-1; D gene ambiguous. The germline gives CDR1 SGHRS, CDR2 YFSETQ. This CDR3 is 14 amino acids long. The V end was cut by 0 bases, the J end by 1 base, with 4 bases between. Here the CDR3 reads CASSLGGTNEKLFF. The CDR3 region has the DNA TGCGCCAGCAGCTTGGGAGGAACTAATGAAAAACTGTTTTTT.

The J gene is TRBJ1-2, the V gene TRBV7-2; weak D call: TRBD1 (5 bases). Germline lookup yields CDR1 SGHTA and CDR2 FQGNSA. This CDR3 is built from 16 residues. V was clipped by 2 bases and J by 2 bases, with 15 bases between them. CDR3 coding DNA: TGTGCCAGCAGCTTAAGCCGGGGGACCGTGAACTATGGCTACACCTTC. Amino acid sequence: CASSLSRGTVNYGYTF.

J is TRBJ1-5 and V is TRBV25-1; 8 nucleotides agree with TRBD1. Trimming cost V 3 bases and J 5 bases; bases outside gene matches: 3. Looked up from germline, CDR1 is MGHDK and CDR2 is SYGVNS. This CDR3 has 14 amino acids. The CDR3 sequence is CASSDGTGDQPQHF. The DNA for the CDR3 is TGTGCCAGCAGTGATGGGACAGGAGATCAGCCCCAGCATTTT.

The chain links TRBV9 to TRBJ1-2; TRBD1 agrees at 7 bases. With V trimmed by 3 bases and J by 3 bases, 8 bases remained unmatched. Germline lookup yields CDR1 SGDLS and CDR2 YYNGEE. This CDR3 has 15 residues. This CDR3 is CASSGETGSYYGYTF. The CDR3 DNA reads as TGTGCCAGCAGCGGCGAGACAGGGTCGTACTATGGCTACACCTTC. Complete variable domain (other parts from reference TRBV9 and TRBJ1-2): DSGVTQTPKHLITATGQRVTLRCSPRSGDLSVYWYQQSLDQGLQFLIQYYNGEERAKGNILERFSAQQFPDLHSELNLSSLELGDSALYFCASSGETGSYYGYTFGSGTRLTVV.

The table lists this clone with a count of one. In the same sample, other DNA sequences code for this CDR3. The chain has TRBV7-2 and TRBJ1-2; 8 bases line up with TRBD1. Losses at the gene ends were 5 bases for V and 4 bases for J; bases not matched to a gene: 3. The CDR3 length is 13 residues. CDR1 is SGHTA, CDR2 FQGNSA, per germline. CDR3 DNA: TGTGCCAGCAGCGGACAGGGTAGCTATGGCTACACCTTC. Amino acid sequence: CASSGQGSYGYTF. Supplemented by reference TRBV7-2 and TRBJ1-2, the full variable domain reads GAGVSQSPSNKVTEKGKDVELRCDPISGHTALYWYRQSLGQGLEFLIYFQGNSAPDKSGLPSDRFSAERTGGSVSTLTIQRTQQEDSAVYLCASSGQGSYGYTFGSGTRLTVV.

This rearrangement joins TRBV6-2 or TRBV6-3 to TRBJ2-2; 11 positions agree with TRBD1. V was pared by 2 bases and J by 5 bases, with 7 bases of the junction left unmatched. CDR3 size: 17 residues. Germline V gene lookup returns CDR1 MNHEY and CDR2 SVGEGT. The CDR3 reads CASSYGQGALRTGELFF. The CDR3 coding sequence is TGTGCCAGCAGTTACGGACAGGGGGCTTTAAGGACCGGGGAGCTGTTTTTT.

This chain connects TRBV5-6 to TRBJ1-5, with TRBD1 as a possible D gene (6 bases). The V gene lost 0 bases and the J gene lost 7 bases, with 11 bases spanning the gap. The germline V gene has CDR1 SGHDT and CDR2 YYEEEE. The CDR3 contains 14 residues. Here the CDR3 reads CASSLATGNQPQHF. Written as DNA, the CDR3 is TGTGCCAGCAGCTTGGCCACAGGGAACCAGCCCCAGCATTTT.

This clone was found a few times. The chain is built from TRBV5-1 and TRBJ1-6, with 7 bases matching TRBD1. After removal of 4 bases from V and 7 bases from J, the junction contained 5 bases not matched to a gene. Germline V gives CDR1 SGHRS, CDR2 YFSETQ. The CDR3 consists of 14 residues. CDR3 nucleotides: TGCGCCAGCAGCCCCCGGGACAGAAATTCACCCCTCCACTTT. The encoded protein is CASSPRDRNSPLHF.

This rearrangement joins TRBV6-2 or TRBV6-3 to TRBJ1-5; perhaps TRBD1 as D (6 bases). V was clipped by 5 bases and J by 2 bases, with 13 bases between them. The CDR3 is 15 residues long. From germline, CDR1 is MNHEY and CDR2 SVGEGT. The CDR3 is CASSGGPRGNQPQHF. The CDR3 region has the DNA TGTGCCAGCAGTGGGGGCCCCCGGGGCAATCAGCCCCAGCATTTT.

This chain connects TRBV6-6 to TRBJ1-2, with D unresolved. V lost 2 bases to trimming and J lost 1 base, with 8 bases between them. In germline, CDR1 is MNHNY, CDR2 SVGAGI (reference sequence). This CDR3 region has 14 residues. The CDR3 reads CASSYDSGNYGYTF. In DNA, the CDR3 is TGTGCCAGCAGTTACGACTCGGGTAACTATGGCTACACCTTC.

J is TRBJ1-1 and V is TRBV9, with D uncertain. The CDR3 runs to 15 residues. V lost 0 bases to trimming and J lost 0 bases, with 9 bases between them. CDR1 and CDR2 (germline): SGDLS, YYNGEE. CDR3 in DNA: TGTGCCAGCAGCGTAGGGGCCCTAATGAACACTGAAGCTTTCTTT. Translation: CASSVGALMNTEAFF.

V gene TRBV11-2 combines with J gene TRBJ2-7; 8 bases fit TRBD1. Germline lookup yields CDR1 SGHAT and CDR2 FQNNGV. This CDR3 is built from 17 residues. With 3 bases clipped from V and 5 bases from J, the junction kept 15 bases outside the gene matches. The CDR3 nucleotides are TGTGCCAGCAGCTTGGGGGTAGGGGACAGGCGTGTCCACGAGCAGTACTTC. This gives the protein CASSLGVGDRRVHEQYF.

This clone was observed a few times. The sample carries other DNA sequences with the same CDR3. The chain carries TRBV27 and TRBJ1-3, with D possibly matching TRBD1 (6 bases). The germline V and J ends were trimmed by 0 bases and 2 bases, with 8 bases remaining between them. This CDR3 contains 15 residues. Per germline, CDR1 MNHEY and CDR2 SMNVEV (reference sequence). CDR3 sequence (DNA): TGTGCCAGCAGTTTATCAGGGGGTCCTGGAAACACCATATATTTT. It yields the protein CASSLSGGPGNTIYF.

This clone was seen a single time. J is TRBJ1-4 and V is TRBV18, with TRBD1 matching over 9 bases. CDR3 length equals 16 residues. Germline assignment: CDR1 KGHSH and CDR2 LQKENI. V shed 4 bases and J 8 bases; nucleotides not matched to a gene: 11. The CDR3 nucleotides read TGTGCCAGCTCACAAAGGACACAGGGGGCTGGGGAAAAACTGTTTTTT. Translating it yields CASSQRTQGAGEKLFF.

The chain links TRBV10-3 to TRBJ2-1; perhaps TRBD2 as D (5 bases). Germline V lookup: CDR1 ENHRY, CDR2 SYGVKD. The CDR3 consists of 16 residues. Between the trimmed V and J ends, which lost 3 bases and 0 bases, there was a span of 12 bases. CDR3 amino acids: CAISDGGSSSYNEQFF. The DNA of the CDR3 is TGTGCCATCAGTGACGGAGGATCCAGCTCCTACAATGAGCAGTTCTTC.

Here the CDR3 reads CASSWDFGGTNEKLFF. In DNA form, the CDR3 reads TGCGCCAGCAGCTGGGACTTCGGGGGTACTAATGAAAAACTGTTTTTT. This sequence joins TRBV5-1 and TRBJ1-4; a weak D match, TRBD1 (5 bases). V was clipped by 3 bases and J by 2 bases, with 14 bases between them. The CDR3 has 16 amino acids. CDR1 and CDR2 (germline): SGHRS, YFSETQ.

The rearrangement uses TRBV19 and TRBJ2-7; no clear D. The ends were cut back, 5 bases at V and 6 bases at J, with 14 bases in the middle. Germline assignment: CDR1 LNHDA and CDR2 SQIVND (reference sequence). This CDR3 is 13 amino acids long. CDR3 region: CASSWALLAEQYF. CDR3 sequence (DNA): TGTGCCAGTAGTTGGGCCCTATTGGCCGAGCAGTACTTC.

This sequence joins TRBV5-1 and TRBJ1-1, with D possibly TRBD1 on 6 matching bases. CDR3 size: 15 residues. V shed 4 bases and J shed 0 bases, with 13 bases lying between them. CDR1 SGHRS and CDR2 YFSETQ come from the germline V gene. CDR3 in DNA: TGCGCCAGCAGCACCGGCAGGGACATGAACACTGAAGCTTTCTTT. Translated: CASSTGRDMNTEAFF.

This clone came up once. V and J are TRBV5-1 and TRBJ1-5; 8 bases fit TRBD1. This CDR3 is 16 amino acids long. Trimming took 2 bases from V and 2 from J; bases not matched to a gene: 6. Germline V CDR1 and CDR2: SGHRS, YFSETQ. Here the CDR3 DNA reads TGCGCCAGCAGCTTAACAGGGGGTCTAGGCAATCAGCCCCAGCATTTT. It specifies CASSLTGGLGNQPQHF.

V and J are TRBV9 and TRBJ1-1; 7 bases fit TRBD1. CDR3 length equals 16 residues. The V and J ends lost 4 bases and 1 base, in that order; junction bases with no gene match: 10. Germline-derived CDR1 and CDR2 are SGDLS and YYNGEE. CDR3 nucleotide sequence: TGTGCCAGCAGCTCCAGAAGGACAGGTGGGAACACTGAAGCTTTCTTT. It translates to CASSSRRTGGNTEAFF.

In its sample, this clone was seen a few times. The chain is built from TRBV6-2 or TRBV6-3 and TRBJ1-1; possible D gene TRBD1, 6 bases. Germline CDR1 is MNHEY and CDR2 is SVGEGT. V gave up 2 bases and J gave up 0 bases, with 13 bases separating them. This CDR3 contains 16 residues. CDR3 region: CASSYKTGLLNTEAFF. The CDR3 region has the DNA TGTGCCAGCAGTTACAAAACAGGGCTCTTGAACACTGAAGCTTTCTTT.